A single sample gave rise to the 9 T cell receptor beta chains below, sequenced in a study of T-cell memory formation after mild COVID-19. MiXCR, run by TCRdb on the 5' RACE reads, gives a single entry per CDR3 protein. The table has about half a million distinct CDR3 sequences, approximately 18% seen once. Sample: PBMCs or a T cell subset sorted from them (not recorded which). The receptor source for this set is an adult woman who had mild COVID-19 (a few samples of this study predate the infection). Cell type and time point are not known.

The sample holds a few counts of this clonotype. The chain is built from TRBV29-1 and TRBJ2-1; perhaps TRBD1 as D (6 bases). The CDR3 length is 14 residues. CDR1 and CDR2 from the germline V gene are SQVTM and ANQGSEA. V lost 3 bases, J lost 4 bases, and 13 bases lay in between. Written as DNA, the CDR3 is TGCAGCGTTGACAGGGGTTTTTCGTACAATGAGCAGTTCTTC. This codes for CSVDRGFSYNEQFF.

The J gene is TRBJ1-1, the V gene TRBV29-1, with TRBD1 identical over 7 bases. V shed 0 bases and J 10 bases; nucleotides not matched to a gene: 11. The CDR3 contains 14 residues. Per germline, CDR1 SQVTM and CDR2 ANQGSEA. The CDR3 region is CSVEEWDSSFGAFF. The CDR3 coding sequence is TGCAGCGTTGAAGAGTGGGACAGTTCCTTCGGAGCTTTCTTT.

The rearrangement uses TRBV4-3 and TRBJ1-5; TRBD1 is a possible D gene (5 bases). Deletions cut 0 bases from V and 3 bases from J, with 9 bases between. Germline V gives CDR1 LGHNA, CDR2 YSLEER. The length of the CDR3 is 15 residues. CDR3 sequence: CASSQEIQANQPQHF. The CDR3 DNA reads as TGCGCCAGCAGCCAAGAAATACAGGCCAATCAGCCCCAGCATTTT.

The table lists this clonotype with a few counts. The V call is TRBV5-1, the J call TRBJ2-3; D may be TRBD2 (6 bases). CDR1 and CDR2 (germline): SGHRS, YFSETQ. The CDR3 runs to 16 residues. V lost 3 bases to trimming and J lost 2 bases, with 16 bases between them. The CDR3 reads CASSSALRGTTDTQYF. DNA of the CDR3: TGCGCCAGCAGCTCCGCTCTTCGGGGGACCACAGATACGCAGTATTTT. Complete variable domain (other parts from reference TRBV5-1 and TRBJ2-3): KAGVTQTPRYLIKTRGQQVTLSCSPISGHRSVSWYQQTPGQGLQFLFEYFSETQRNKGNFPGRFSGRQFSNSRSEMNVSTLELGDSALYLCASSSALRGTTDTQYFGPGTRLTVL.

This clonotype has more than one count but fewer than ten. A read error may account for a junction end that differs from germline. The chain links TRBV3-1 to TRBJ2-4; 7 bases are shared with TRBD1. Per germline, CDR1 LGHDT and CDR2 YNNKEL (reference sequence). The CDR3 runs to 12 residues. The DNA for the CDR3 is TGTGCCAGCAGCCAGGGAAGGGGGCGGTTCGACTTC. Encoded protein: CASSQGRGRFDF. Full variable domain (outside the CDR3, taken from reference TRBV3-1 and TRBJ2-4): DTAVSQTPKYLVTQMGNDKSIKCEQNLGHDTMYWYKQDSKKFLKIMFSYNNKELIINETVPNRFSPKSPDKAHLNLHINSLELGDSAVYFCASSQGRGRFDFGAGTRLSVL.

This clonotype was detected a few times. The V and J genes are TRBV15 and TRBJ2-5; D uncertain. Trimming removed 1 base at V and 1 base at J, with 10 bases between. Germline loops: CDR1 LNHNV, CDR2 YYDKDF (reference sequence). This CDR3 spans 15 amino acids. Here the CDR3 reads CATSRGSTPQETQYF. The CDR3 nucleotides read TGTGCCACCAGCAGAGGCAGTACTCCCCAAGAGACCCAGTACTTC.

The chain couples TRBV20-1 to TRBJ2-5; 10 positions agree with TRBD2. Unmatched junction bases numbered 14, after V lost 5 bases and J lost 5 bases. CDR1 DFQATT and CDR2 SNEGSKA come from the germline V gene (reference sequence). The CDR3 length is 16 residues. The CDR3 DNA sequence: TGCAGTGCTCAACTTCTAGCGGGGGACCACCCCGAGACCCAGTACTTC. This gives the protein CSAQLLAGDHPETQYF.

V gene TRBV4-1 combines with J gene TRBJ2-1, with TRBD2 as a possible D gene (5 bases). Trimming took off 3 bases at V and 4 bases at J, with 31 bases between the two ends. CDR1 is MGHRA and CDR2 is YSYEKL in the germline V gene. The CDR3 extends over 21 amino acids. As DNA, the CDR3 is TGCGCCAGCAGCCAGAAAGCGGAAGCCCTAGCTGCCCCTCCTAAGTACAATGAGCAGTTCTTC. Amino acid sequence: CASSQKAEALAAPPKYNEQFF.

This clonotype was counted many times. J is TRBJ2-7 and V is TRBV6-1; 9 bases map to TRBD1. Trimming at V came to 7 bases and at J to 3 bases, leaving 4 bases not matched to a gene. This CDR3 is 13 amino acids long. CDR1 is MNHNS, CDR2 SASEGT, per germline. The CDR3 loop reads CASTTGQGYEQYF. CDR3 bases: TGTGCCAGCACCACGGGACAGGGCTACGAGCAGTACTTC.